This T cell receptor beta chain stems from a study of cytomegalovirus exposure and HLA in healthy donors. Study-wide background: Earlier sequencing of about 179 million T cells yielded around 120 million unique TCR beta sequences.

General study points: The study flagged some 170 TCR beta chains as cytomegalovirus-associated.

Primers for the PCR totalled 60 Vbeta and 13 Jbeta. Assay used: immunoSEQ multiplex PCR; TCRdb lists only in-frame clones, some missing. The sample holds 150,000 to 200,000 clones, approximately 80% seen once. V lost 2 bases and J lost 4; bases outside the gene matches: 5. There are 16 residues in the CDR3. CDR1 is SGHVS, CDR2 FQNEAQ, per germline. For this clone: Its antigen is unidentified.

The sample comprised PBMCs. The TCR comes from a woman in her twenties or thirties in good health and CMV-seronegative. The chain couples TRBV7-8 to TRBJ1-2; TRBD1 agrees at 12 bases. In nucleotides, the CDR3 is TGTGCCAGCAGCTTATCAGGGACAGGGGGCTTCTATGGCTACACCTTC. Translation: CASSLSGTGGFYGYTF.